These 21 T cell receptor beta chains were sequenced from one sample in a study of early T cells in non-severe SARS-CoV-2 infection. TCRdb re-called the 5' RACE reads with MiXCR, one entry per CDR3 protein. The sample records 65,000 to 85,000 distinct CDR3 sequences, more than 10% being singletons. Sample: whole blood. These receptors all come from an adult who was a healthcare worker with PCR-confirmed SARS-CoV-2 infection or an uninfected control (not recorded which).

This clonotype was seen at least ten times. The chain carries TRBV20-1 and TRBJ1-5; no firm D call. The CDR3 totals 14 residues. Germline V lookup: CDR1 DFQATT, CDR2 SNEGSKA (reference sequence). V was trimmed by 3 bases and J by 0 bases, leaving 9 bases between them. This chain's CDR3 is CSARGSDSNQPQHF. The CDR3 DNA is TGCAGTGCTAGGGGGTCCGATAGCAATCAGCCCCAGCATTTT.

The chain has TRBV27 and TRBJ1-3, with a tentative D call TRBD1 (5 bases). The CDR3 spans 14 residues. CDR1 and CDR2 (germline): MNHEY, SMNVEV (reference sequence). V was shortened by 5 bases and J by 1 base, with 9 bases between the two germline ends. CDR3 loop: CASSQQVSGNTIYF. The CDR3 region has the DNA TGTGCCAGCAGTCAACAGGTTTCTGGAAACACCATATATTTT.

The chain combines TRBV14 with TRBJ2-3; 11 bases are a match to TRBD1. Losses at the gene ends were 4 bases for V and 4 bases for J; bases not matched to a gene: 7. Germline CDR1 and CDR2: SGHDN and FVKESK. The CDR3 is 16 amino acids. The CDR3 loop is CASSPSLGQGADTQYF. DNA for the CDR3: TGTGCCAGCAGCCCCTCCCTGGGACAGGGGGCAGATACGCAGTATTTT.

This clonotype was found a few times. CDR3 protein: CASSFDRVETQYF. The CDR3 DNA is TGTGCCAGCAGCTTCGACAGGGTAGAGACCCAGTACTTC. The chain couples TRBV5-4 to TRBJ2-5, with 7 bases matching TRBD1. V trimming: 2 bases; J trimming: 4 bases; junction bases outside the gene matches: 2. This CDR3 has 13 amino acids. In germline, CDR1 is SGHNT, CDR2 YYREEE (reference sequence).

The CDR3 loop is CASSLNTDQPQHF. As DNA, the CDR3 is TGTGCCAGCAGCTTAAACACTGATCAGCCCCAGCATTTT. The chain carries TRBV7-6 and TRBJ1-5, with D hard to call. The CDR3 loop spans 13 amino acids. V lost 2 bases and J lost 5, with 7 bases in between. The germline V gene has CDR1 SGHVS and CDR2 FNYEAQ. The full variable domain, rest sourced from reference TRBV7-6 and TRBJ1-5, is GAGVSQSPRYKVTKRGQDVALRCDPISGHVSLYWYRQALGQGPEFLTYFNYEAQQDKSGLPNDRFSAERPEGSISTLTIQRTEQRDSAMYRCASSLNTDQPQHFGDGTRLSIL.

The sample holds a few counts of this clonotype. The rearrangement joins TRBV29-1 to TRBJ2-2; a possible D gene is TRBD1 (7 bases). CDR3 length: 13 amino acids. With 6 bases removed from V and 7 bases from J, the gap between germline ends came to 15 bases. CDR1 is SQVTM and CDR2 is ANQGSEA in the germline V gene. CDR3 region: CSVGTGQDGELFF. The CDR3 nucleotides read TGCAGCGTGGGGACTGGACAGGACGGGGAGCTGTTTTTT.

The chain employs TRBV20-1 and TRBJ2-7; D gene uncertain. The CDR3 is 13 residues long. The V gene lost 5 bases and the J gene lost 3 bases, with 14 bases spanning the gap. In germline, CDR1 is DFQATT, CDR2 SNEGSKA (reference sequence). CDR3 nucleotide sequence: TGCAGTGCTGTCGTCCCGGGCATCTACGAGCAGTACTTC. Amino acid sequence: CSAVVPGIYEQYF.

The genes are TRBV4-1 and TRBJ2-3; D is undetermined. CDR1 is MGHRA, CDR2 YSYEKL, per germline. Trimming shortened V by 0 bases and J by 4 bases, and 5 bases separated the two germline ends. This CDR3 has 13 amino acids. CDR3 sequence: CASSQDQADTQYF. CDR3 nucleotides: TGCGCCAGCAGCCAAGATCAGGCAGATACGCAGTATTTT.

The chain employs TRBV20-1 and TRBJ2-1, with D perhaps matching TRBD2 (5 bases). Germline CDR1 DFQATT, CDR2 SNEGSKA (reference sequence). This CDR3 has 15 amino acids. The V and J ends lost 0 bases and 7 bases respectively, with 16 bases between them. CDR3 amino acids: CSARDTGISQNEQFF. For the CDR3, the DNA is TGCAGTGCTAGAGACACGGGGATTAGTCAGAATGAGCAGTTCTTC.

This clonotype was observed at least ten times. V usage is TRBV7-9 and J usage is TRBJ1-2; tentatively, D is TRBD1 (5 bases). CDR1 is SEHNR, CDR2 FQNEAQ, per germline (reference sequence). V lost 5 bases and J lost 7, with 23 bases in between. The CDR3 consists of 16 residues. CDR3 residues: CASSPSAGARALGYTF. CDR3 nucleotide sequence: TGTGCCAGCAGCCCCTCGGCCGGGGCCAGGGCGCTTGGCTACACCTTC.

V is TRBV28 and J is TRBJ2-1; possibly TRBD2 for D (6 bases). The V and J ends lost 0 bases and 6 bases respectively, with 15 bases between them. The CDR3 is 16 residues long. CDR1 and CDR2 (germline): MDHEN, SYDVKM. In nucleotides, the CDR3 is TGTGCCAGCAGTTTATGGCGGGAATCCAAAATCAATGAGCAGTTCTTC. This sequence encodes CASSLWRESKINEQFF.

The chain has TRBV18 and TRBJ2-1, with 8 bases fitting TRBD1. After removal of 4 bases from V and 2 bases from J, the junction contained 7 bases not matched to a gene. Germline loops: CDR1 KGHSH, CDR2 LQKENI. The CDR3 loop spans 16 amino acids. The CDR3 nucleotides are TGTGCCAGCTCACAACTGACAGGGGACCCCTACAATGAGCAGTTCTTC. Its protein is CASSQLTGDPYNEQFF.

The J gene is TRBJ1-3, the V gene TRBV12-2; the DNA was not used to check the table's D call, TRBD1. TRBV12-2 is labeled a pseudogene. The CDR3 runs 16 residues. The CDR3, as DNA: TGTGCAAGTCGCTTAGGAGCCCCGTCCTCTGGAAACACCATATATTTT. Its protein product is CASRLGAPSSGNTIYF.

This clonotype was picked up a small number of times. J is TRBJ2-7 and V is TRBV6-2 or TRBV6-3; D possibly uses TRBD1 or TRBD2 (5 bases each). CDR1 and CDR2 (germline): MNHEY, SVGEGT. Between the trimmed V and J ends, which lost 7 bases and 3 bases, there was a span of 13 bases. CDR3 size: 13 residues. The CDR3 is CASTQGVVYEQYF. The CDR3 region has the DNA TGTGCCAGCACCCAGGGAGTAGTCTACGAGCAGTACTTC.

This clonotype was counted only a few times. The chain has TRBV29-1 and TRBJ2-7; D is possibly TRBD1 or TRBD2 (5 bases each). Trimming took off 4 bases at V and 2 bases at J, with 12 bases between the two ends. In germline, CDR1 is SQVTM, CDR2 ANQGSEA. This CDR3 has 13 amino acids. This CDR3 is CSVGGKLTYEQYF. The CDR3, as DNA: TGCAGCGTTGGGGGGAAATTGACCTACGAGCAGTACTTC.

This clonotype was seen many times. This rearrangement joins TRBV7-2 to TRBJ2-2, with D unresolved. The CDR3 consists of 12 residues. CDR1 is SGHTA, CDR2 FQGNSA, per germline. The V gene lost 3 bases and the J gene lost 9 bases, with 8 bases spanning the gap. The CDR3 DNA reads as TGTGCCAGCAGCTTTTTGGACCGGGAGCTGTTTTTT. It translates to CASSFLDRELFF.

This chain links TRBV7-2 with TRBJ1-1; D gene ambiguous. The CDR3 runs to 15 residues. CDR1 SGHTA and CDR2 FQGNSA come from the germline V gene. V lost 0 bases and J lost 1, with 9 bases in between. The CDR3 DNA reads as TGTGCCAGCAGCTTAGCGAACTTCAGGAACACTGAAGCTTTCTTT. Translation gives CASSLANFRNTEAFF.

This clonotype was found many times. This rearrangement joins TRBV3-1 to TRBJ2-3, with D perhaps TRBD2 (6 bases). The V end lost 0 bases, the J end lost 5 bases, and 12 bases lay between the germline ends. CDR1 and CDR2 (germline): LGHDT, YNNKEL (reference sequence). There are 15 residues in the CDR3. The CDR3 DNA reads TGTGCCAGCAGCCAAGATTTCGGGGGTGGAGATACGCAGTATTTT. Its translation is CASSQDFGGGDTQYF.

The sample holds a few counts of this clonotype. V and J are TRBV24-1 and TRBJ1-2; maybe TRBD1 (6 bases). Germline CDR1 KGHDR, CDR2 SFDVKD. The CDR3 length is 16 residues. V lost 2 bases to trimming and J lost 7 bases, with 19 bases between them. The CDR3 here is CATSDSRDIATRGYTF. DNA of the CDR3: TGTGCCACCAGTGATTCACGGGACATTGCGACTCGTGGCTACACCTTC.

V and J are TRBV7-8 and TRBJ2-4; D gene unclear. Trimming removed 4 bases from V and 0 bases from J, with 19 bases in between. CDR1 and CDR2 from the germline V gene are SGHVS and FQNEAQ. The CDR3 length is 18 residues. The CDR3 reads CASSSLPRSPVAKNIQYF. The CDR3 nucleotides are TGTGCCAGCAGCTCCCTCCCAAGGAGCCCTGTAGCCAAAAACATTCAGTACTTC.

For this clonotype: Since a much larger clone is just one base distant, this may be a read error. This sequence joins TRBV11-2 and TRBJ1-4, with a tentative D call TRBD1 (5 bases). Trimming removed 5 bases from V and 8 bases from J, with 18 bases in between. The CDR3 extends over 15 amino acids. CDR1 is SGHAT and CDR2 is FQNNGV in the germline V gene. Here the CDR3 DNA reads TGTGCCAGCAGCCCCCATAGGGCCCGGGGCGAAAAACTGTTTTTT. This sequence encodes CASSPHRARGEKLFF.